What follows are 16 T cell receptor beta chains derived from one specimen sequenced in a study of early T cells in non-severe SARS-CoV-2 infection. TCRdb re-called the 5' RACE reads through MiXCR, storing one row per CDR3 protein. In the table there are around 94,000 distinct CDR3 sequences, approximately 14% of which are singletons. Input material: whole blood. The origin of the receptors is an adult who was a healthcare worker with PCR-confirmed SARS-CoV-2 infection or an uninfected control (not recorded which).

This clonotype was seen ten or more times. The J gene is TRBJ2-1, the V gene TRBV14; D gene ambiguous. The CDR3 consists of 17 residues. V was trimmed by 0 bases and J by 1 base, leaving 13 bases between them. Germline CDR1 SGHDN, CDR2 FVKESK. CDR3 nucleotides: TGTGCCAGCAGCCAAGATCAGCTGAGTAGGTCCTACAATGAGCAGTTCTTC. Its translation is CASSQDQLSRSYNEQFF.

This chain links TRBV18 with TRBJ1-3; perhaps TRBD1 as D (6 bases). With 3 bases removed from V and 7 bases from J, the gap between germline ends came to 10 bases. Germline loops: CDR1 KGHSH, CDR2 LQKENI. The CDR3 length is 13 residues. CDR3 coding DNA: TGTGCCAGCTCACCGGCAGGGGACAACACCATATATTTT. It codes for CASSPAGDNTIYF. The whole variable domain, filled in from reference TRBV18 and TRBJ1-3, reads NAGVMQNPRHLVRRRGQEARLRCSPMKGHSHVYWYRQLPEEGLKFMVYLQKENIIDESGMPKERFSAEFPKEGPSILRIQQVVRGDSAAYFCASSPAGDNTIYFGEGSWLTVV.

This clonotype was detected a few times. This chain links TRBV20-1 with TRBJ2-1, with 7 bases identical to TRBD2. Germline CDR1 and CDR2: DFQATT and SNEGSKA (reference sequence). J gave up 3 bases and V 0 bases, and 5 bases lay outside the gene matches. The CDR3 totals 15 residues. CDR3 nucleotide sequence: TGCAGTGCTAGAGATCTAGCGGTTGGCTACAATGAGCAGTTCTTC. It specifies CSARDLAVGYNEQFF.

This clonotype was recorded once. V usage is TRBV28 and J usage is TRBJ2-7, with D perhaps matching TRBD2 (6 bases). The CDR3 totals 12 residues. Trimming removed 8 bases at V and 5 bases at J, with 13 bases between. Germline assignment: CDR1 MDHEN and CDR2 SYDVKM. CDR3 sequence (DNA): TGTGCCAGCCTTGGCGGGATTCACGAGCAGTACTTC. Translation: CASLGGIHEQYF.

This clonotype was found many times. V usage is TRBV18 and J usage is TRBJ2-1; 10 bases match TRBD2. The V gene end was trimmed by 4 bases and the J gene end by 7 bases; junction bases not matched to a gene: 7. Per the germline V gene, CDR1 is KGHSH and CDR2 is LQKENI. The CDR3 covers 15 residues. This CDR3 reads CASSRTSGMGNEQFF. The CDR3 bases are TGTGCCAGCTCACGAACTAGCGGGATGGGAAATGAGCAGTTCTTC. Complete variable domain (other parts from reference TRBV18 and TRBJ2-1): NAGVMQNPRHLVRRRGQEARLRCSPMKGHSHVYWYRQLPEEGLKFMVYLQKENIIDESGMPKERFSAEFPKEGPSILRIQQVVRGDSAAYFCASSRTSGMGNEQFFGPGTRLTVL.

This clonotype appeared many times. CDR3 coding DNA: TGTGCCAGCAGTTTAGGCCTTACCAATGAGCAGTTCTTC. Encoded protein: CASSLGLTNEQFF. The chain carries TRBV27 and TRBJ2-1; D gene ambiguous. There are 13 residues in the CDR3. The germline gives CDR1 MNHEY, CDR2 SMNVEV (reference sequence). V lost 2 bases and J 6 bases, leaving 8 bases between the germline ends.

DNA for the CDR3: TGTGCCAGCACCACCCCGCCGGGACAGGGTGATCAGCCCCAGCATTTT. This translates into CASTTPPGQGDQPQHF. The rearrangement links TRBV28 to TRBJ1-5, with 9 bases matching TRBD1. V shed 7 bases, J shed 5 bases, and the junction held 12 bases outside the gene matches. CDR1 is MDHEN and CDR2 is SYDVKM in the germline V gene. CDR3 size: 16 residues.

This clonotype was counted between two and nine times. The V gene is TRBV6-6, the J gene TRBJ2-7; 8 positions match TRBD2. Germline V gene data show CDR1 as MNHNY and CDR2 as SVGAGI (reference sequence). This CDR3 spans 16 amino acids. V was pared by 6 bases and J by 2 bases, with 12 bases of the junction left unmatched. The CDR3 bases are TGTGCCAGCAGCTCTCAGGCTAGCGGGCGACCCTACGAGCAGTACTTC. It encodes CASSSQASGRPYEQYF.

The V gene is TRBV12-3 or TRBV12-4, the J gene TRBJ2-7; tentatively, D is TRBD1 or TRBD2 (6 bases each). This CDR3 spans 15 amino acids. Trimming removed 7 bases from V and 2 bases from J, with 18 bases in between. Written as DNA, the CDR3 is TGTGCCAGCACCCCCGCACTAGGGGGGCCCTACGAGCAGTACTTC. The encoded protein is CASTPALGGPYEQYF.

This clonotype was seen a handful of times. This sequence joins TRBV4-1 and TRBJ2-7, with D perhaps TRBD2 (6 bases). This CDR3 spans 13 amino acids. Germline V gives CDR1 MGHRA, CDR2 YSYEKL. The ends were cut back, 4 bases at V and 4 bases at J, with 11 bases in the middle. In nucleotides, the CDR3 is TGCGCCAGCAGCCCTGCCGGGGGATACGAGCAGTACTTC. It translates to CASSPAGGYEQYF.

This clonotype was observed many times. The chain has TRBV5-4 and TRBJ2-3; 8 bases fit TRBD1. Germline assignment: CDR1 SGHNT and CDR2 YYREEE (reference sequence). Trimming took 4 bases from V and 2 from J; bases not matched to a gene: 6. The CDR3 is 15 amino acids. CDR3 nucleotide sequence: TGTGCCAGCAGCCTCAGGGGGCCCCCCACAGATACGCAGTATTTT. It specifies CASSLRGPPTDTQYF. The full variable domain, with the rest looked up from reference TRBV5-4 and TRBJ2-3, is ETGVTQSPTHLIKTRGQQVTLRCSSQSGHNTVSWYQQALGQGPQFIFQYYREEENGRGNFPPRFSGLQFPNYSSELNVNALELDDSALYLCASSLRGPPTDTQYFGPGTRLTVL.

The chain recombines TRBV21-1 with TRBJ2-1; no check of the table's D call, TRBD1, against the DNA was made. TRBV21-1 is an annotated pseudogene. The CDR3 runs to 21 residues. The CDR3 sequence is CASSKRGTGPSSGDSYNEQFF. In DNA, the CDR3 is TGTGCCAGCAGCAAAAGGGGGACAGGGCCTTCTAGCGGGGACTCCTACAATGAGCAGTTCTTC.

This clonotype was seen a handful of times. The chain has TRBV2 and TRBJ2-7; 10 bases are shared with TRBD2. CDR1 is SNHLY and CDR2 is FYNNEI in the germline V gene. The CDR3 has 15 residues. Trimming removed 5 bases from V and 1 base from J; junction bases left unmatched: 5. DNA of the CDR3: TGTGCCAGCAGTCCCGCTAGCGGGAGTTCCTACGAGCAGTACTTC. This encodes CASSPASGSSYEQYF. Looking up the rest from reference TRBV2 and TRBJ2-7 gives the full variable domain: EPEVTQTPSHQVTQMGQEVILRCVPISNHLYFYWYRQILGQKVEFLVSFYNNEISEKSEIFDDQFSVERPDGSNFTLKIRSTKLEDSAMYFCASSPASGSSYEQYFGPGTRLTVT.

V and J are TRBV7-8 and TRBJ2-5; D remains unclear. The CDR3 spans 14 residues. The germline gives CDR1 SGHVS, CDR2 FQNEAQ. V was shortened by 2 bases and J by 1 base, with 8 bases between the two germline ends. CDR3 in amino acids: CASSLHSRQETQYF. CDR3 nucleotide sequence: TGTGCCAGCAGCTTACACAGCCGCCAAGAGACCCAGTACTTC.

This clonotype was recorded a few times. The chain couples TRBV2 to TRBJ2-7; perhaps TRBD2 as D (5 bases). In germline, CDR1 is SNHLY, CDR2 FYNNEI. With 11 bases removed from V and 6 bases from J, the gap between germline ends came to 17 bases. The CDR3 runs to 12 residues. CDR3 protein: CAERADGGEQYF. The CDR3 DNA follows: TGTGCCGAGAGGGCGGACGGCGGCGAGCAGTACTTC.

This clonotype appeared many times. J is TRBJ2-7 and V is TRBV20-1; possibly TRBD2 for D (5 bases). Trimming removed 7 bases from V and 6 bases from J, with 22 bases in between. CDR1 and CDR2 from the germline V gene are DFQATT and SNEGSKA (reference sequence). The CDR3 totals 14 residues. This CDR3 reads CSVVLGVSGVEQYF. The CDR3 DNA sequence: TGCAGTGTCGTACTGGGAGTCTCCGGCGTCGAGCAGTACTTC.